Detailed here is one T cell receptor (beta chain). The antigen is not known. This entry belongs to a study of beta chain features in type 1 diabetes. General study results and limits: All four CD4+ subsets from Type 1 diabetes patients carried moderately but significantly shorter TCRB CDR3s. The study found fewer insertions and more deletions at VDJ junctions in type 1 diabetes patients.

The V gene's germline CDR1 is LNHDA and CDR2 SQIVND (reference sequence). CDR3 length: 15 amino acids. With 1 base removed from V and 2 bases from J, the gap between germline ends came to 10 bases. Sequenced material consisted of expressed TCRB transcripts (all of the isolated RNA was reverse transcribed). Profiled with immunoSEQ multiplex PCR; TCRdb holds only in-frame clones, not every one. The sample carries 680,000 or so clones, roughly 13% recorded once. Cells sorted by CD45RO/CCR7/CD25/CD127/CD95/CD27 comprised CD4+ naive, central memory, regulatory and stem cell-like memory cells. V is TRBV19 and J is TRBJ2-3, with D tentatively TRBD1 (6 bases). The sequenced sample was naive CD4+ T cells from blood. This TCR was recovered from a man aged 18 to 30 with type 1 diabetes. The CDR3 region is CASSIAGDSTDTQYF. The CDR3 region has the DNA TGTGCCAGTAGTATAGCAGGGGATTCCACAGATACGCAGTATTTT.